Following are 27 T cell receptor beta chains from one sample sequenced in a study of CD8 T cells in ankylosing spondylitis (dated by TCRdb to 2015 to 2018). The method behind the library was 5' RACE. Sequencer: Illumina HiSeq 2500. The public reads were run again by TCRdb, first through fastp at Q25 and then through MiXCR, and only productive beta chains were kept. Identical CDR3 proteins give one entry, which carries the most common genes and DNA. Across this sample there are approximately 30,000 distinct CDR3 sequences, with about 7% seen only once. About 10% of the sample comes from the top ten. The material sequenced was blood, either unsorted or a sorted T cell fraction (not recorded which). These receptors were taken from a male donor with ankylosing spondylitis or in good health (not recorded which).

At least ten counts were recorded for this clonotype. This may be a read error: a much more frequent sequence differs by one nucleotide. The J gene is TRBJ2-5, the V gene TRBV12-3 or TRBV12-4; the D gene is possibly TRBD1 (5 bases). The length of the CDR3 is 13 residues. The CDR3 region has the DNA TGTACCAGCAGTTTAAGGACACCGCCGACCCAGTACTTC. It codes for CTSSLRTPPTQYF.

This clonotype was seen many times. The chain uses TRBV27 and TRBJ2-1; D is perhaps TRBD1 (6 bases). The V gene lost 6 bases and the J gene lost 5 bases, with 17 bases spanning the gap. The germline V gene encodes CDR1 MNHEY and CDR2 SMNVEV (reference sequence). This CDR3 is 15 amino acids long. The CDR3 reads CASSPGTLENNEQFF. Written as DNA, the CDR3 is TGTGCCAGCAGCCCCGGGACACTCGAGAACAATGAGCAGTTCTTC.

This clonotype has a count of ten or more. The DNA for the CDR3 is TGCGCCAGCAGCCCATCAGGTTTCGACAGGGACGACCAATTTAGCACAGATACGCAGTATTTT. It yields the protein CASSPSGFDRDDQFSTDTQYF. This rearrangement joins TRBV4-1 to TRBJ2-3; 7 positions match TRBD1. Per the germline V gene, CDR1 is MGHRA and CDR2 is YSYEKL. The CDR3 extends over 21 amino acids. V lost 4 bases, J lost 0 bases, and 22 bases stayed unmatched.

In this sample, this clonotype turned up many times. The V and J genes are TRBV7-3 and TRBJ2-2, with D possibly TRBD2 on 5 matching bases. Looked up from germline, CDR1 is SGHTA and CDR2 is FQGTGA. The CDR3 has 14 amino acids. V lost 3 bases, J lost 0 bases, and 5 bases lay in between. CDR3 loop: CASSFGTNTGELFF. CDR3 in DNA: TGTGCCAGCAGCTTCGGGACGAACACCGGGGAGCTGTTTTTT. The full variable domain, rest sourced from reference TRBV7-3 and TRBJ2-2, is GAGVSQTPSNKVTEKGKYVELRCDPISGHTALYWYRQSLGQGPEFLIYFQGTGAADDSGLPNDRFFAVRPEGSVSTLKIQRTERGDSAVYLCASSFGTNTGELFFGEGSRLTVL.

With respect to this clonotype: A much larger clone differs by one base, so this may be a read error. The J gene is TRBJ2-7, the V gene TRBV10-3; 12 bases line up with TRBD2. Germline V CDR1 and CDR2: ENHRY, SYGVKD. Germline trimming cut 11 bases from V and 5 bases from J; bases unmatched to any gene: 10. There are 14 residues in the CDR3. CDR3 protein: CAVGLAGGSDEQYF. The DNA for the CDR3 is TGTGCCGTGGGACTAGCGGGTGGGTCGGACGAGCAGTACTTC.

Ten or more counts support this clonotype. The rearrangement joins TRBV28 to TRBJ1-5; TRBD1 agrees at 9 bases. This CDR3 region has 13 residues. Trimming cost V 8 bases and J 5 bases; bases outside gene matches: 4. From germline, CDR1 is MDHEN and CDR2 SYDVKM. The CDR3 coding sequence is TGTGCCAGCGAGAGACAGGGGGATCAGCCCCAGCATTTT. Its protein is CASERQGDQPQHF.

The V call is TRBV7-2, the J call TRBJ2-5; D unresolved. Trimming pared 8 bases from V and 1 base from J, leaving 11 bases between. This CDR3 comprises 13 residues. Germline V lookup: CDR1 SGHTA, CDR2 FQGNSA. The CDR3 DNA sequence: TGTGCCAGCCGAATAGCCAGCCAAGAGACCCAGTACTTC. Its translation: CASRIASQETQYF.

As to this clonotype: This clone may be a read error of a much larger clone one base away. The chain joins TRBV11-1 to TRBJ2-1, with 11 bases that match TRBD1. Germline CDR1 reads SGHAT; CDR2 reads FQDESV (reference sequence). The CDR3 has 18 residues. The CDR3 coding sequence is TGTGCCAGCAGCGGGACAGGGGGAACATATCGATCCTACAATGCGCAGTTCTTC. It translates to CASSGTGGTYRSYNAQFF.

This clonotype was picked up many times. The chain couples TRBV20-1 to TRBJ1-5; maybe TRBD1 (6 bases). The V gene's germline CDR1 is DFQATT and CDR2 SNEGSKA (reference sequence). The CDR3 loop spans 16 amino acids. V gave up 0 bases and J gave up 1 base, with 13 bases separating them. CDR3 amino acids: CSARDEGGLSNQPQHF. CDR3 nucleotides: TGCAGTGCTAGAGATGAGGGGGGGTTGAGCAATCAGCCCCAGCATTTT.

This clonotype has a count of ten or more. This rearrangement joins TRBV30 to TRBJ2-5; no definite D call. Between the trimmed V and J ends, which lost 1 base and 2 bases, there was a span of 11 bases. The germline CDR1 and CDR2 sequences are GTSNPN and SVGIG (reference sequence). CDR3 length: 14 residues. The CDR3: CAWSAQRIQETQYF. In DNA form, the CDR3 reads TGTGCCTGGAGTGCACAGCGAATACAAGAGACCCAGTACTTC. Complete variable domain (other parts from reference TRBV30 and TRBJ2-5): SQTIHQWPATLVQPVGSPLSLECTVEGTSNPNLYWYRQAAGRGLQLLFYSVGIGQISSEVPQNLSASRPQDRQFILSSKKLLLSDSGFYLCAWSAQRIQETQYFGPGTRLLVL.

By share of the sample, this clonotype is large. The chain links TRBV4-2 to TRBJ2-7; D could derive from TRBD1 or TRBD2 (5 bases each). The CDR3 runs to 14 residues. The V gene's germline CDR1 is LGHNA and CDR2 YNFKEQ. Trimming took off 1 base at V and 6 bases at J, with 13 bases between the two ends. CDR3 DNA: TGTGCCAGCAGCCAAGCAGGGAGTCTGGGCGAGCAGTACTTC. This gives the protein CASSQAGSLGEQYF.

This clonotype came up many times. The chain is built from TRBV12-3 or TRBV12-4 and TRBJ1-3; maybe TRBD1 (6 bases). This CDR3 comprises 14 residues. V shed 3 bases and J shed 7 bases, with 13 bases lying between them. The DNA for the CDR3 is TGTGCCAGCAGTTTTAACAGGGTCTCGAACACCATATATTTT. Its translation is CASSFNRVSNTIYF.

The chain links TRBV11-2 to TRBJ1-1; D is possibly TRBD1 (6 bases). Germline V gives CDR1 SGHAT, CDR2 FQNNGV. The CDR3 runs 13 residues. Trimming pared 0 bases from V and 10 bases from J, leaving 12 bases between. CDR3 region: CASSLEQGLGAFF. Here the CDR3 DNA reads TGTGCCAGCAGCTTAGAGCAGGGGCTGGGAGCTTTCTTT.

The chain links TRBV29-1 to TRBJ2-1; 12 bases match TRBD2. The CDR3 totals 17 residues. V lost 6 bases and J lost 0; bases outside the gene matches: 9. Germline V lookup: CDR1 SQVTM, CDR2 ANQGSEA. CDR3 sequence reads: CSVDGLAGRTSYNEQFF. The DNA of the CDR3 is TGCAGCGTGGACGGACTAGCGGGACGGACCTCCTACAATGAGCAGTTCTTC.

This clonotype is categorized as medium-sized. J is TRBJ1-5 and V is TRBV12-3 or TRBV12-4, with D possibly being TRBD1 (6 bases). This CDR3 contains 13 residues. The germline V and J ends were trimmed by 6 bases and 2 bases, with 8 bases remaining between them. CDR3 protein: CASREGGNQPQHF. For the CDR3, the DNA is TGTGCCAGCAGAGAGGGGGGCAATCAGCCCCAGCATTTT.

DNA of the CDR3: TGTGCCAGCAGTCCCGGGACAGGGCCTACCGGGGAGCTGTTTTTT. Translation gives CASSPGTGPTGELFF. The chain couples TRBV12-3 or TRBV12-4 to TRBJ2-2, with 9 bases aligning to TRBD1. CDR3 length: 15 residues. After removal of 5 bases from V and 5 bases from J, the junction contained 6 bases not matched to a gene.

Many counts were recorded for this clonotype. The CDR3 nucleotides read TGCAGCGTTGAGAAGGGAAGTGGAGAGACCCAGTACTTC. It specifies CSVEKGSGETQYF. The chain couples TRBV29-1 to TRBJ2-5; D unclear. The germline CDR1 and CDR2 sequences are SQVTM and ANQGSEA. The CDR3 contains 13 residues. Trimming pared 3 bases from V and 4 bases from J, leaving 12 bases between.

This clonotype ranks as medium-sized. The genes are TRBV20-1 and TRBJ2-3; maybe TRBD2 (6 bases). This CDR3 has 13 amino acids. From germline, CDR1 is DFQATT and CDR2 SNEGSKA (reference sequence). The V gene lost 7 bases and the J gene lost 0 bases, with 11 bases spanning the gap. The CDR3 nucleotides read TGCAGTGGGACGGGACTTAGCACAGATACGCAGTATTTT. This translates into CSGTGLSTDTQYF.

This clonotype was recorded at least ten times. V is TRBV12-3 or TRBV12-4 and J is TRBJ1-5, with D perhaps matching TRBD1 (5 bases). The CDR3 consists of 15 residues. Trimming pared 6 bases from V and 2 bases from J, leaving 14 bases between. CDR3 nucleotide sequence: TGTGCCAGCAGGGACGGGGGGTCCGGCAATCAGCCCCAGCATTTT. Protein product: CASRDGGSGNQPQHF.

This clonotype occurred many times. The V and J genes are TRBV7-6 and TRBJ2-1, with no clear D. The CDR3 sequence is 14 residues long. Germline CDR1 reads SGHVS; CDR2 reads FNYEAQ. The ends were cut back, 0 bases at V and 0 bases at J, with 3 bases in the middle. CDR3 residues: CASSLAGSYNEQFF. In DNA form, the CDR3 reads TGTGCCAGCAGCTTAGCGGGCTCCTACAATGAGCAGTTCTTC.

This clonotype was detected only once. This chain joins TRBV29-1 and TRBJ2-1; the match to TRBD2 covers 8 bases. The trim removed 3 bases at V and 2 bases at J, leaving 6 bases unmatched. The germline gives CDR1 SQVTM, CDR2 ANQGSEA. The length of the CDR3 is 15 residues. DNA for the CDR3: TGCAGCGTTGACCGGGCTAGCGGGCCCTACAATGAGCAGTTCTTC. It encodes CSVDRASGPYNEQFF.

This clonotype was picked up many times. The J gene is TRBJ2-7, the V gene TRBV20-1; possibly TRBD2 for D (6 bases). The CDR3 extends over 13 amino acids. The V end lost 6 bases, the J end lost 2 bases, and 14 bases lay between the germline ends. The germline V gene has CDR1 DFQATT and CDR2 SNEGSKA (reference sequence). This CDR3 reads CSAVSGSTYEQYF. The CDR3 bases are TGCAGTGCCGTTAGCGGTTCCACCTACGAGCAGTACTTC.

This clonotype was counted many times. J is TRBJ2-2 and V is TRBV12-3 or TRBV12-4, with 7 nucleotides matching TRBD2. J lost 6 bases, V lost 2 bases, and 12 bases had no gene match. CDR3 length: 17 residues. The CDR3 nucleotides are TGTGCCAGCAGTTTATCCGGGACTATGGTCGGGGCCGGGGAGCTGTTTTTT. Protein product: CASSLSGTMVGAGELFF.

This clonotype appeared a few times. The chain recombines TRBV7-9 with TRBJ2-3, with D maybe TRBD1 (7 bases). Trimming pared 3 bases from V and 6 bases from J, leaving 13 bases between. The CDR3 loop spans 14 amino acids. Germline V gives CDR1 SEHNR, CDR2 FQNEAQ (reference sequence). CDR3 amino acids: CASSLQGGVDTQYF. Written as DNA, the CDR3 is TGTGCCAGCAGCTTGCAGGGGGGAGTGGATACGCAGTATTTT.

This clonotype was detected many times. The rearrangement joins TRBV20-1 to TRBJ2-5; TRBD2 is a possible D gene (6 bases). CDR1 DFQATT and CDR2 SNEGSKA come from the germline V gene (reference sequence). The CDR3 spans 13 residues. Trimming took off 0 bases at V and 7 bases at J, with 12 bases between the two ends. The CDR3 spells CSARDQGAGTQYF. The CDR3 nucleotides are TGCAGTGCTAGAGATCAGGGAGCGGGGACCCAGTACTTC.

This clonotype has a count of ten or more. The chain is built from TRBV12-3 or TRBV12-4 and TRBJ2-6; D may be TRBD1 (6 bases). The CDR3 runs to 15 residues. Between the trimmed V and J ends, which lost 5 bases and 3 bases, there was a span of 11 bases. The CDR3: CASSPGVGGANVLTF. The CDR3 coding sequence is TGTGCCAGCAGTCCAGGGGTAGGTGGGGCCAACGTCCTGACTTTC.

This clonotype was seen ten or more times. CDR3 DNA: TGCAGCGTCGGCGGCCGGGGGGCGGGAAATGAGCAGTTCTTC. It encodes CSVGGRGAGNEQFF. The rearrangement joins TRBV29-1 to TRBJ2-1; D is possibly TRBD2 (7 bases). Germline-derived CDR1 and CDR2 are SQVTM and ANQGSEA. V was pared by 6 bases and J by 7 bases, with 19 bases between. CDR3 length equals 14 residues.